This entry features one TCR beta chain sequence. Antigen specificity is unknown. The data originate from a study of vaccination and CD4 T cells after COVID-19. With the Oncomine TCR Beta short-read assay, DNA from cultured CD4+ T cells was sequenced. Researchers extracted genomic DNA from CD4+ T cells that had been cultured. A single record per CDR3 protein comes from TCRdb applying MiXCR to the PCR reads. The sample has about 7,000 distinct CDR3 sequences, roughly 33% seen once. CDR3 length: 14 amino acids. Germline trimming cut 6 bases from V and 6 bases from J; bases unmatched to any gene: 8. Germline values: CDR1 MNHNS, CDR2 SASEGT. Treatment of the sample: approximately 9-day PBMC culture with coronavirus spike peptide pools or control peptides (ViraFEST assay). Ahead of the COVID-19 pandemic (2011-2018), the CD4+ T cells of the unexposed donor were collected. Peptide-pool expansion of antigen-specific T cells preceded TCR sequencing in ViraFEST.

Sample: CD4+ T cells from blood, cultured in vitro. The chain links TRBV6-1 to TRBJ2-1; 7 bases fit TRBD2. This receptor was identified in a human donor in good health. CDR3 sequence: CASSHPTSSNEQFF. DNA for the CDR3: TGTGCCAGCAGCCACCCGACTAGCAGCAATGAGCAGTTCTTC.